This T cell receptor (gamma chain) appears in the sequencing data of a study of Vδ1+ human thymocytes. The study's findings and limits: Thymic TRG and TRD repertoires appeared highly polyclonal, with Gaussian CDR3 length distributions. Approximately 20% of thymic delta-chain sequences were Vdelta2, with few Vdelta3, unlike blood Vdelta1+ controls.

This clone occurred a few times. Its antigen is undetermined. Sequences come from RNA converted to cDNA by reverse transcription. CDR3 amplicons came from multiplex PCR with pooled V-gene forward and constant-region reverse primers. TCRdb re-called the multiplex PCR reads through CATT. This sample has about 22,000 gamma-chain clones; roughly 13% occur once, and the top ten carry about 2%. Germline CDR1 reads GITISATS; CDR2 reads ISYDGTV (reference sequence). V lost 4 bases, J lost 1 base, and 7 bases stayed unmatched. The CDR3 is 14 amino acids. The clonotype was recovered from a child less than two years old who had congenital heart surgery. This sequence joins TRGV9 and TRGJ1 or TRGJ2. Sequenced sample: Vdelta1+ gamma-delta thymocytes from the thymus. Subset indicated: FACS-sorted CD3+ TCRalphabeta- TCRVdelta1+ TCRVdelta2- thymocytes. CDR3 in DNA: TGTGCCTTGTGGGATGACCCCAATTATTATAAGAAACTCTTT. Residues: CALWDDPNYYKKLF.